What follows are 4 T cell receptor beta chains derived from one specimen sequenced in a study of blood T cell repertoires in COVID-19. Some clones are missing from TCRdb's copy, which holds only in-frame ones; the method was immunoSEQ multiplex PCR. The sample carries around 200,000 clones, 65% to 80% recorded once. The sample consisted of peripheral blood. Source of these receptors: a man over 45 who had recovered from COVID-19.

The chain has TRBV28 and TRBJ1-6; tentatively, D is TRBD1 (5 bases). CDR1 and CDR2 from the germline V gene are MDHEN and SYDVKM. The V gene lost 8 bases and the J gene lost 3 bases, with 14 bases spanning the gap. The CDR3 covers 15 residues. This chain's CDR3 is CASGGGWNYNSPLHF. The CDR3 coding sequence is TGTGCCAGCGGGGGGGGGTGGAACTATAATTCACCCCTCCACTTT.

The chain is built from TRBV3-1 (or the pseudogene TRBV3-2) and TRBJ1-5, with 12 positions matching TRBD1. Germline-derived CDR1 and CDR2 are LGHDT and YNNKEL (reference sequence). The trim removed 5 bases at V and 7 bases at J, leaving 6 bases unmatched. This CDR3 is 15 amino acids long. CDR3 loop: CASSGTGGAGQPQHF. CDR3 bases: TGTGCCAGCAGCGGGACAGGGGGCGCAGGGCAGCCCCAGCATTTT.

This clone was recorded a few times. J is TRBJ2-7 and V is TRBV3-1 (or the pseudogene TRBV3-2), with D maybe TRBD2 (6 bases). This CDR3 has 13 residues. V was trimmed by 3 bases and J by 7 bases, leaving 13 bases between them. Germline V gene lookup returns CDR1 LGHDT and CDR2 YNNKEL (reference sequence). CDR3 sequence (DNA): TGTGCCAGCAGCCAGGCCCTAGCGTCTGAGCAGTACTTC. Its translation is CASSQALASEQYF.

Note on this clone: Its ends do not fully match the called genes, so a read error is possible. This sequence joins TRBV19 and TRBJ2-1; 11 nucleotides match TRBD2. The CDR3 spans 15 residues. Germline V lookup: CDR1 LNHDA, CDR2 SQIVND (reference sequence). CDR3 in DNA: TGTGCCAGTACTATATTAGCGGGAGGGACAAATGAGCAGTTCTTC. It codes for CASTILAGGTNEQFF.